This TCR beta chain appears in the sequencing data of a study of blood T cells in healthy people across ages. The second PCR ran about 6 to 12 cycles with a sample-barcoded 5' primer and J-beta primers. One entry per CDR3 protein, called by TCRdb with MiXCR from the 5' RACE reads. The sample yields hundreds of thousands of distinct CDR3 sequences, over 20% seen once. Notes on the study in general: PBMCs were not sorted, which prevented a conclusive comparison of naive versus antigen-experienced cells.

The sample holds many counts of this clonotype. Its antigen remains unknown. The CDR3 length is 20 residues. Caucasian, healthy and from Russia, the donors were aged between roughly 6 and 95. The sequence was collected from an older man in good health. The sample was blood. The V gene is TRBV12-3 or TRBV12-4, the J gene TRBJ2-5, with 13 positions matching TRBD2. Gene TRBJ2-1 matches the end of the DNA better, so the J call may be wrong. In DNA form, the CDR3 reads TGTGCCAGCAGTCTTTCCGCCCCCCGGCCCTGGACTAGCGGGAGAATTGAGCAGTTCTTC. Translated: CASSLSAPRPWTSGRIEQFF.